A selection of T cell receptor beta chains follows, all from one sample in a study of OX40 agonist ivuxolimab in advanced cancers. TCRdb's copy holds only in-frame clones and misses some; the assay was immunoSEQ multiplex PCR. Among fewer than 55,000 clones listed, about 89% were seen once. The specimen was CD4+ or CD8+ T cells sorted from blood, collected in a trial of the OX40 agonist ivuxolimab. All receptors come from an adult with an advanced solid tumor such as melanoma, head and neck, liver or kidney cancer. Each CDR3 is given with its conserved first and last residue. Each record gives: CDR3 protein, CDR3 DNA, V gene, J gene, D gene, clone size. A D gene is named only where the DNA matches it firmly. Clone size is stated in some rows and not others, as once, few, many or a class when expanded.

CDR3aa: CASSQEEQGGTEAFF; CDR3nt: TGCGCCAGCAGCCAAGAGGAACAGGGGGGGACTGAAGCTTTCTTT; v_gene: TRBV4-1; j_gene: TRBJ1-1; d_gene: TRBD1; abundance: few
CDR3aa: CSASSYEQYF; CDR3nt: TGCAGTGCTAGCTCCTACGAGCAGTACTTC; v_gene: TRBV20-1; j_gene: TRBJ2-7; d_gene: NA; abundance: few
CDR3aa: CASGQGGADTQYF; CDR3nt: TGTGCCAGTGGACAGGGGGGTGCAGATACGCAGTATTTT; v_gene: TRBV19; j_gene: TRBJ2-3; d_gene: TRBD1; abundance: NA
CDR3aa: CASSQGTSGGNEQFF; CDR3nt: TGTGCCAGCAGCCAAGGAACTAGCGGCGGCAATGAGCAGTTCTTC; v_gene: TRBV4-2; j_gene: TRBJ2-1; d_gene: TRBD2; abundance: NA
CDR3aa: CASSESLGSLAKNIQYF; CDR3nt: TGTGCCAGCAGTGAATCATTAGGCAGCCTAGCCAAAAACATTCAGTACTTC; v_gene: TRBV2; j_gene: TRBJ2-4; d_gene: NA; abundance: NA
CDR3aa: CASSESDRQPQHF; CDR3nt: TGTGCCAGCAGTGAATCCGACAGGCAGCCCCAGCATTTT; v_gene: TRBV6-1; j_gene: TRBJ1-5; d_gene: NA; abundance: NA
CDR3aa: CASSSGLAGVGADTQYF; CDR3nt: TGCGCCAGCAGCTCGGGGCTAGCGGGAGTAGGAGCAGATACGCAGTATTTT; v_gene: TRBV5-1; j_gene: TRBJ2-3; d_gene: TRBD2; abundance: NA
CDR3aa: CASSGGPLDRVNYGYTF; CDR3nt: TGTGCCAGCAGCGGGGGTCCCCTTGACAGGGTGAACTATGGCTACACCTTC; v_gene: TRBV7-2; j_gene: TRBJ1-2; d_gene: TRBD1; abundance: NA
CDR3aa: CASSREGRPVSPLHF; CDR3nt: TGCGCCAGCAGCCGAGAGGGACGCCCGGTATCACCCCTCCACTTT; v_gene: TRBV4-1; j_gene: TRBJ1-6; d_gene: NA; abundance: NA
CDR3aa: CASSFSEQFF; CDR3nt: TGTGCCAGCAGCTTTTCTGAGCAGTTCTTC; v_gene: TRBV7-2; j_gene: TRBJ2-1; d_gene: NA; abundance: NA
CDR3aa: CASSATSGGTDTQYF; CDR3nt: TGTGCCAGCAGCGCAACTAGCGGGGGGACAGATACGCAGTATTTT; v_gene: TRBV2; j_gene: TRBJ2-3; d_gene: TRBD2; abundance: NA
CDR3aa: CASTFLSGAYQETQYF; CDR3nt: TGTGCCAGCACCTTCCTTAGCGGGGCGTACCAAGAGACCCAGTACTTC; v_gene: TRBV2; j_gene: TRBJ2-5; d_gene: TRBD2; abundance: NA
CDR3aa: CASSPPGGGTSTDTQYF; CDR3nt: TGTGCCAGCAGTCCCCCCGGAGGGGGAACTAGCACAGATACGCAGTATTTT; v_gene: TRBV28; j_gene: TRBJ2-3; d_gene: NA; abundance: NA
CDR3aa: CASTWGPGLEETQYF; CDR3nt: TGTGCCAGCACCTGGGGTCCCGGGTTAGAAGAGACCCAGTACTTC; v_gene: TRBV2; j_gene: TRBJ2-5; d_gene: NA; abundance: NA
CDR3aa: CASSLGQKNTGELFF; CDR3nt: TGTGCCAGCAGCTTGGGACAGAAGAACACCGGGGAGCTGTTTTTT; v_gene: TRBV5-4; j_gene: TRBJ2-2; d_gene: NA; abundance: NA
CDR3aa: CASSSGTGGADGYGYTF; CDR3nt: TGCGCCAGCAGCTCGGGGACAGGGGGCGCAGATGGCTATGGCTACACCTTC; v_gene: TRBV5-1; j_gene: TRBJ1-2; d_gene: TRBD1; abundance: once
CDR3aa: CASSGQGSLFGYTF; CDR3nt: TGTGCCAGCAGTGGACAGGGGTCTTTATTTGGCTACACCTTC; v_gene: TRBV28; j_gene: TRBJ1-2; d_gene: TRBD1; abundance: NA
CDR3aa: CASSPPGQGANIQYF; CDR3nt: TGTGCCAGCAGTCCCCCGGGACAGGGGGCAAACATTCAGTACTTC; v_gene: TRBV28; j_gene: TRBJ2-4; d_gene: TRBD1; abundance: once
CDR3aa: CASKGGGALEQFF; CDR3nt: TGTGCCAGCAAAGGCGGGGGGGCCCTTGAGCAGTTCTTC; v_gene: TRBV9; j_gene: TRBJ2-1; d_gene: TRBD2; abundance: once
CDR3aa: CASSANFTGELFF; CDR3nt: TGTGCCAGCAGCGCCAACTTCACCGGGGAGCTGTTTTTT; v_gene: TRBV7-9; j_gene: TRBJ2-2; d_gene: NA; abundance: NA
CDR3aa: CASSQDGQPYNEQFF; CDR3nt: TGCGCCAGCAGCCAAGATGGCCAGCCCTACAATGAGCAGTTCTTC; v_gene: TRBV4-1; j_gene: TRBJ2-1; d_gene: NA; abundance: NA
CDR3aa: CASSLALDSGPPGYGYTF; CDR3nt: TGTGCCAGCAGCTTGGCCTTGGACAGCGGACCCCCGGGCTATGGCTACACCTTC; v_gene: TRBV5-8; j_gene: TRBJ1-2; d_gene: NA; abundance: NA
CDR3aa: CASSSTFGYTF; CDR3nt: TGTGCCAGCAGCTCGACATTCGGCTACACCTTC; v_gene: TRBV7-2; j_gene: TRBJ1-2; d_gene: NA; abundance: NA
CDR3aa: CAATGKEKLFF; CDR3nt: TGTGCCGCGACGGGAAAAGAAAAACTGTTTTTT; v_gene: TRBV6-1; j_gene: TRBJ1-4; d_gene: NA; abundance: once
CDR3aa: CASSYAAGDQPQHF; CDR3nt: TGTGCCAGCAGTTACGCGGCAGGGGATCAGCCCCAGCATTTT; v_gene: TRBV6-5; j_gene: TRBJ1-5; d_gene: NA; abundance: NA
CDR3aa: CASSQGAGGYGYTF; CDR3nt: TGCGCCAGCAGCCAGGGGGCGGGCGGCTATGGCTACACCTTC; v_gene: TRBV4-1; j_gene: TRBJ1-2; d_gene: NA; abundance: NA
CDR3aa: CASSPDETQYF; CDR3nt: TGTGCCAGCTCACCAGACGAGACCCAGTACTTC; v_gene: TRBV18; j_gene: TRBJ2-5; d_gene: NA; abundance: NA
CDR3aa: CASSASREAEAFF; CDR3nt: TGTGCCAGCAGTGCCAGTCGCGAGGCTGAAGCTTTCTTT; v_gene: TRBV6-4; j_gene: TRBJ1-1; d_gene: NA; abundance: NA
CDR3aa: CASSLQLNRPLHF; CDR3nt: TGTGCCAGCAGTTTACAGCTGAATCGACCCCTCCACTTT; v_gene: TRBV28; j_gene: TRBJ1-6; d_gene: NA; abundance: NA
CDR3aa: CASSLDKSRYF; CDR3nt: TGTGCCAGCAGCCTAGACAAGAGCAGATACTTC; v_gene: TRBV28; j_gene: TRBJ2-5; d_gene: NA; abundance: NA
CDR3aa: CASSGTGVSEQYF; CDR3nt: TGTGCCAGCTCCGGGACAGGGGTAAGCGAGCAGTACTTC; v_gene: TRBV2; j_gene: TRBJ2-7; d_gene: TRBD1; abundance: NA
CDR3aa: CASSLRAGGSTGELFF; CDR3nt: TGTGCCAGCAGCTTGCGTGCGGGGGGGTCCACCGGGGAGCTGTTTTTT; v_gene: TRBV7-2; j_gene: TRBJ2-2; d_gene: TRBD2; abundance: NA
CDR3aa: CASSLDSGGAGGGVGGEQYF; CDR3nt: TGTGCCAGCAGTTTAGATTCGGGGGGGGCAGGGGGCGGAGTGGGAGGCGAGCAGTACTTC; v_gene: TRBV28; j_gene: TRBJ2-7; d_gene: NA; abundance: NA
CDR3aa: CASSEGGGRETQYF; CDR3nt: TGCGCCAGCAGTGAGGGCGGGGGTCGGGAGACCCAGTACTTC; v_gene: TRBV10-1; j_gene: TRBJ2-5; d_gene: TRBD2; abundance: NA
CDR3aa: CASSGGSSYNEQFF; CDR3nt: TGTGCCTCGTCCGGGGGGAGCTCCTACAATGAGCAGTTCTTC; v_gene: TRBV28; j_gene: TRBJ2-1; d_gene: TRBD2; abundance: NA
CDR3aa: CASRTGTGNSYEQYF; CDR3nt: TGTGCCAGCAGGACCGGGACAGGCAATTCCTACGAGCAGTACTTC; v_gene: TRBV27; j_gene: TRBJ2-7; d_gene: TRBD1; abundance: NA
CDR3aa: CASSYGSQETQYF; CDR3nt: TGTGCCAGCAGCTACGGGTCTCAAGAGACCCAGTACTTC; v_gene: TRBV7-9; j_gene: TRBJ2-5; d_gene: NA; abundance: NA
CDR3aa: CASSPRVAGANVLTF; CDR3nt: TGCGCCAGCAGCCCTAGGGTGGCTGGGGCCAACGTCCTGACTTTC; v_gene: TRBV4-1; j_gene: TRBJ2-6; d_gene: NA; abundance: NA
CDR3aa: CASRQAASTDTQYF; CDR3nt: TGTGCCAGCAGACAGGCCGCTAGCACAGATACGCAGTATTTT; v_gene: TRBV7-9; j_gene: TRBJ2-3; d_gene: NA; abundance: NA
CDR3aa: CASSLQGGTEAFF; CDR3nt: TGCGCCAGCAGCCTACAGGGCGGCACTGAAGCTTTCTTT; v_gene: TRBV4-1; j_gene: TRBJ1-1; d_gene: NA; abundance: NA
CDR3aa: CASNQGSETQYF; CDR3nt: TGTGCCAGCAACCAGGGGTCGGAGACCCAGTACTTC; v_gene: TRBV4-2; j_gene: TRBJ2-5; d_gene: NA; abundance: NA
CDR3aa: CASSGTSRADTQYF; CDR3nt: TGTGCCAGCAGCGGGACTAGCAGGGCAGATACGCAGTATTTT; v_gene: TRBV2; j_gene: TRBJ2-3; d_gene: TRBD2; abundance: NA
CDR3aa: CASSRGVAGDEQFF; CDR3nt: TGCGCCAGCAGCCGGGGGGTAGCGGGCGATGAGCAGTTCTTC; v_gene: TRBV4-3; j_gene: TRBJ2-1; d_gene: TRBD2; abundance: NA
CDR3aa: CASRTGTGKGELFF; CDR3nt: TGCGCCAGCAGGACCGGGACAGGGAAGGGGGAACTGTTTTTT; v_gene: TRBV5-1; j_gene: TRBJ1-4; d_gene: TRBD1; abundance: NA
CDR3aa: CASSESGDSYNEQFF; CDR3nt: TGTGCCAGCAGCGAGTCCGGAGACTCCTACAATGAGCAGTTCTTC; v_gene: TRBV9; j_gene: TRBJ2-1; d_gene: NA; abundance: NA
CDR3aa: CASSPKSDQPQHF; CDR3nt: TGTGCCAGCAGTCCAAAAAGCGATCAGCCCCAGCATTTT; v_gene: TRBV7-2; j_gene: TRBJ1-5; d_gene: NA; abundance: NA
CDR3aa: CASSTSRQGVNTEAFF; CDR3nt: TGTGCCAGTAGTACCTCTCGACAGGGAGTGAACACTGAAGCTTTCTTT; v_gene: TRBV19; j_gene: TRBJ1-1; d_gene: TRBD1; abundance: NA
CDR3aa: CAIKPGLDNEQFF; CDR3nt: TGTGCCATCAAGCCGGGACTGGACAATGAGCAGTTCTTC; v_gene: TRBV10-3; j_gene: TRBJ2-1; d_gene: NA; abundance: NA
CDR3aa: CASSILRPASKGGETQYF; CDR3nt: TGTGCCAGCAGTATATTGCGGCCGGCATCCAAGGGGGGAGAGACCCAGTACTTC; v_gene: TRBV28; j_gene: TRBJ2-5; d_gene: NA; abundance: NA
CDR3aa: CASSQEPGAGMVDEQFF; CDR3nt: TGCGCCAGCAGCCAAGAGCCGGGAGCTGGTATGGTGGATGAGCAGTTCTTC; v_gene: TRBV4-3; j_gene: TRBJ2-1; d_gene: NA; abundance: NA
CDR3aa: CASSLSALRMNNEQFF; CDR3nt: TGTGCCAGCAGCTTAAGTGCGTTACGTATGAACAATGAGCAGTTCTTC; v_gene: TRBV7-9; j_gene: TRBJ2-1; d_gene: NA; abundance: NA